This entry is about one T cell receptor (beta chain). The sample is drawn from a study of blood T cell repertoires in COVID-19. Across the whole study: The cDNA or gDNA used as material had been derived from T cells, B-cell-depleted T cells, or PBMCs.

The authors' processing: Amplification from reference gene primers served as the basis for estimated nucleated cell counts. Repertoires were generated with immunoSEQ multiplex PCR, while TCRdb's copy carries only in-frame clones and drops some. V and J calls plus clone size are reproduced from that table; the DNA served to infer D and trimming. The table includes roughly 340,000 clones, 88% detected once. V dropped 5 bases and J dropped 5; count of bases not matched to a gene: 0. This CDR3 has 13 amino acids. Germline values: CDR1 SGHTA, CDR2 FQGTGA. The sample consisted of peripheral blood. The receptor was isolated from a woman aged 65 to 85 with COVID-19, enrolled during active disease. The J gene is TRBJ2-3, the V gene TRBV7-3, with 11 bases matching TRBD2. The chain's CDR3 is CASSLAGGDTQYF. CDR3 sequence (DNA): TGTGCCAGCAGCCTAGCGGGAGGAGATACGCAGTATTTT.